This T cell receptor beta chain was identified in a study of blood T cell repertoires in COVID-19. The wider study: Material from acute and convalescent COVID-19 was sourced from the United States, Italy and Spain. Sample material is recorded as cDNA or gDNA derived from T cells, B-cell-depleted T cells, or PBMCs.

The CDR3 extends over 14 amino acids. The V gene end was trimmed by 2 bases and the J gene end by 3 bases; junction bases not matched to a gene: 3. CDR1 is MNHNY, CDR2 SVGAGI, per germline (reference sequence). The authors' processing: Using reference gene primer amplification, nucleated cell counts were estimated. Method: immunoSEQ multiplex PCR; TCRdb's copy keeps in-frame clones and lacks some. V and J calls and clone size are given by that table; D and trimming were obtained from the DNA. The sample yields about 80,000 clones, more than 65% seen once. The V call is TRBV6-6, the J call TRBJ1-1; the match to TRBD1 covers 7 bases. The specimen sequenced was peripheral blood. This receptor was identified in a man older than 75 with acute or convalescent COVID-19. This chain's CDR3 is CASSYGQGDTEAFF. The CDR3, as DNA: TGTGCCAGCAGTTACGGGCAGGGGGACACTGAAGCTTTCTTT.